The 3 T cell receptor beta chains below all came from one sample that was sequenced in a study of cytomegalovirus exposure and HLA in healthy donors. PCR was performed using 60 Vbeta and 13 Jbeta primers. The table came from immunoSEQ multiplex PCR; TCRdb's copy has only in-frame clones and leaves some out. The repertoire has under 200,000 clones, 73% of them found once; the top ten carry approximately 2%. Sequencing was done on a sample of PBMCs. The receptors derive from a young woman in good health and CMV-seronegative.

CDR3 sequence: CASSQDGLAKNIQYF. In nucleotides, the CDR3 is TGCGCCAGCAGCCAAGACGGTCTAGCCAAAAACATTCAGTACTTC. V is TRBV4-3 and J is TRBJ2-4; no clear D. Germline V gene sequence: CDR1 LGHNA, CDR2 YSLEER. The CDR3 totals 15 residues. V shed 0 bases and J shed 0 bases, with 6 bases lying between them.

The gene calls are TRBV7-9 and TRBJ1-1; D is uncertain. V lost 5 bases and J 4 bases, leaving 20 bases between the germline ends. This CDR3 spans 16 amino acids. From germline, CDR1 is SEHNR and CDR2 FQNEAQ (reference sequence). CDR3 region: CASSPNLPGEGTEAFF. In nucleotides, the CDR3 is TGTGCCAGCAGCCCAAACCTACCCGGGGAGGGCACTGAAGCTTTCTTT.

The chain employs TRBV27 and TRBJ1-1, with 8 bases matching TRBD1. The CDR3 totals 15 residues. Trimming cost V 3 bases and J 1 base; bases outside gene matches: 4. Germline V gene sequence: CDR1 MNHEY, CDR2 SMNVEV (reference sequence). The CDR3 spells CASSFWTGRNTEAFF. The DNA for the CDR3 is TGTGCCAGCAGTTTCTGGACAGGGCGGAACACTGAAGCTTTCTTT.